The 27 T cell receptor beta chains reported below all come from one sample, sequenced in a study of T cell responses to AZD1222 COVID-19 vaccine. The table came from immunoSEQ multiplex PCR; TCRdb's copy has only in-frame clones and leaves some out. Of about 72,000 clones detected, 80% to 90% appear once; the ten largest clones hold about 28%. Here the sequenced sample was peripheral blood, taken 28 days after the second AZD1222 dose. The receptors here all came from an adult who received the AZD1222 COVID-19 vaccine.

This chain uses TRBV15 with TRBJ2-5; D is possibly TRBD1 (5 bases). The CDR3 is 15 residues long. Looked up from germline, CDR1 is LNHNV and CDR2 is YYDKDF (reference sequence). V was clipped by 0 bases and J by 1 base, with 9 bases between them. The CDR3 spells CATSRDGDSQETQYF. As DNA, the CDR3 is TGTGCCACCAGCAGAGATGGAGACAGCCAAGAGACCCAGTACTTC.

This chain connects TRBV25-1 to TRBJ2-1, with TRBD2 matching 15 bases. The V and J ends lost 2 bases and 9 bases, in that order; junction bases with no gene match: 5. This CDR3 is 16 amino acids long. The germline gives CDR1 MGHDK, CDR2 SYGVNS. The CDR3 DNA reads TGTGCCAGCAGTGAACCGGGACTAGCGGGAGGAATTGAGCAGTTCTTC. It is translated as CASSEPGLAGGIEQFF.

This clone was seen only once. V usage is TRBV29-1 and J usage is TRBJ1-2, with 9 nucleotides matching TRBD1. Trimming took 4 bases from V and 5 from J; bases not matched to a gene: 5. Per the germline V gene, CDR1 is SQVTM and CDR2 is ANQGSEA. CDR3 length: 13 amino acids. The CDR3 bases are TGCAGCGTTGGGGGGACAGGGTTGTATGGCTACACCTTC. Its translation: CSVGGTGLYGYTF. Drawing the rest from reference TRBV29-1 and TRBJ1-2, the complete variable domain is SAVISQKPSRDICQRGTSLTIQCQVDSQVTMMFWYRQQPGQSLTLIATANQGSEATYESGFVIDKFPISRPNLTFSTLTVSNMSPEDSSIYLCSVGGTGLYGYTFGSGTRLTVV.

V gene TRBV19 combines with J gene TRBJ2-7; the match to TRBD1 covers 11 bases. The CDR3 runs 15 residues. Germline assignment: CDR1 LNHDA and CDR2 SQIVND (reference sequence). V trimming: 4 bases; J trimming: 6 bases; junction bases outside the gene matches: 8. The CDR3 coding sequence is TGTGCCAGTAGTACAAGACCGGACAGGGGGCTCGAGCAGTACTTC. It translates to CASSTRPDRGLEQYF.

This clone was seen a single time. V gene TRBV12-3 or TRBV12-4 combines with J gene TRBJ1-3; D gene unclear. There are 13 residues in the CDR3. Trimming pared 5 bases from V and 0 bases from J, leaving 5 bases between. The CDR3 reads CASSVGSGNTIYF. The CDR3 DNA is TGTGCCAGCAGTGTGGGCTCTGGAAACACCATATATTTT.

This chain connects TRBV20-1 to TRBJ2-4; D gene ambiguous. Germline lookup yields CDR1 DFQATT and CDR2 SNEGSKA (reference sequence). The V end lost 3 bases, the J end lost 5 bases, and 5 bases lay between the germline ends. This CDR3 region has 11 residues. The CDR3 region is CSASLQNIQYF. The CDR3 DNA is TGCAGTGCTAGTTTGCAAAACATTCAGTACTTC.

This clone came up once. J is TRBJ2-4 and V is TRBV13, with D possibly TRBD2 on 5 matching bases. Between the trimmed V and J ends, which lost 0 bases and 4 bases, there was a span of 22 bases. This CDR3 is 19 amino acids long. CDR1 and CDR2 (germline): PRHDT, FYEKMQ (reference sequence). DNA for the CDR3: TGTGCCAGCAGCTTAGGAGGGTACTACGGGCGGCGGGCGAAAAACATTCAGTACTTC. This sequence encodes CASSLGGYYGRRAKNIQYF.

The genes are TRBV18 and TRBJ1-6; D not resolved. From germline, CDR1 is KGHSH and CDR2 LQKENI. The CDR3 totals 14 residues. Trimming shortened V by 5 bases and J by 7 bases, and 12 bases separated the two germline ends. The CDR3 DNA sequence: TGTGCCAGCTCAGATGGACGGCACAATTCACCCCTCCACTTT. Protein sequence: CASSDGRHNSPLHF.

The table lists this clone with a count of one. The V gene is TRBV7-8, the J gene TRBJ2-3; 13 bases map to TRBD2. Germline values: CDR1 SGHVS, CDR2 FQNEAQ. The CDR3 extends over 16 amino acids. V dropped 5 bases and J dropped 7; count of bases not matched to a gene: 9. CDR3: CASSGSMTSGGNTQYF. As DNA, the CDR3 is TGTGCCAGCAGCGGTAGCATGACTAGCGGGGGGAATACGCAGTATTTT.

This clone was seen a single time. Written as DNA, the CDR3 is TGTGCCAGCAGCTTAGTTGCGGGGAACTCTGGAAACACCATATATTTT. Translating gives CASSLVAGNSGNTIYF. The V and J genes are TRBV7-2 and TRBJ1-3; no reliable D call. From germline, CDR1 is SGHTA and CDR2 FQGNSA. Trimming took 1 base from V and 0 from J, leaving 10 bases between them. This CDR3 comprises 16 residues.

This sequence joins TRBV10-2 and TRBJ2-7, with 9 nucleotides matching TRBD2. The germline V gene has CDR1 WSHSY and CDR2 SAAADI. V shed 2 bases and J 5 bases; nucleotides not matched to a gene: 10. CDR3 length: 16 amino acids. The CDR3 DNA follows: TGCGCCAGCAGTGAGGGTAGCGGGAGTATTAGCGACGAGCAGTACTTC. Translation: CASSEGSGSISDEQYF.

V is TRBV5-1 and J is TRBJ2-7; TRBD1 agrees at 8 bases. Germline V gene sequence: CDR1 SGHRS, CDR2 YFSETQ. CDR3 length: 15 amino acids. With V trimmed by 4 bases and J by 3 bases, 9 bases remained unmatched. CDR3 loop: CASSPTDRGYYEQYF. In DNA form, the CDR3 reads TGCGCCAGCAGCCCAACCGACAGGGGATACTACGAGCAGTACTTC.

This chain uses TRBV5-1 with TRBJ2-2; D gene ambiguous. This CDR3 has 16 residues. The germline V gene has CDR1 SGHRS and CDR2 YFSETQ. V gave up 0 bases and J gave up 2 bases, with 11 bases separating them. CDR3 nucleotide sequence: TGCGCCAGCAGCTTGGGGGGATTTTTAAACACCGGGGAGCTGTTTTTT. Translating it yields CASSLGGFLNTGELFF.

The rearrangement joins TRBV6-2 or TRBV6-3 to TRBJ2-7; D is unclear. V was clipped by 5 bases and J by 3 bases, with 20 bases between them. The CDR3 is 16 residues long. Germline CDR1 and CDR2: MNHEY and SVGEGT. CDR3: CASSTSQSPTNYEQYF. In DNA, the CDR3 is TGTGCCAGCAGTACCAGTCAGTCACCGACAAACTACGAGCAGTACTTC.

V usage is TRBV5-1 and J usage is TRBJ2-3; D unresolved. This CDR3 contains 16 residues. The V gene's germline CDR1 is SGHRS and CDR2 YFSETQ. V lost 0 bases, J lost 2 bases, and 13 bases lay in between. CDR3 nucleotide sequence: TGCGCCAGCAGCTTGGGGCGCGCACCCCACACAGATACGCAGTATTTT. It is translated as CASSLGRAPHTDTQYF.

The V gene is TRBV5-1, the J gene TRBJ1-2; a possible D gene is TRBD1 (6 bases). The germline CDR1 and CDR2 sequences are SGHRS and YFSETQ. Trimming removed 4 bases at V and 8 bases at J, with 18 bases between. The CDR3 is made up of 14 amino acids. CDR3 in amino acids: CASSLQGPGGGYTF. The CDR3 nucleotides read TGCGCCAGCAGCCTACAGGGCCCGGGGGGCGGCTACACCTTC.

This sequence joins TRBV3-1 (or the pseudogene TRBV3-2) and TRBJ1-2; tentatively, D is TRBD1 (6 bases). V lost 2 bases and J 8 bases, leaving 15 bases between the germline ends. Germline V gene data show CDR1 as LGHDT and CDR2 as YNNKEL (reference sequence). This CDR3 is 14 amino acids long. This CDR3 reads CASSQRMGDIGYTF. Written as DNA, the CDR3 is TGTGCCAGCAGCCAACGCATGGGGGACATCGGCTACACCTTC.

V and J are TRBV7-3 and TRBJ1-1; TRBD1 aligns across 7 bases. The J segment lost 1 base and the V segment lost 6 bases, leaving 5 bases of the junction unmatched. Germline V gene sequence: CDR1 SGHTA, CDR2 FQGTGA. This CDR3 is built from 14 residues. CDR3: CASRKGASNTEAFF. In DNA, the CDR3 is TGTGCCAGCAGAAAGGGGGCATCGAACACTGAAGCTTTCTTT. Complete variable domain (other parts from reference TRBV7-3 and TRBJ1-1): GAGVSQTPSNKVTEKGKYVELRCDPISGHTALYWYRQSLGQGPEFLIYFQGTGAADDSGLPNDRFFAVRPEGSVSTLKIQRTERGDSAVYLCASRKGASNTEAFFGQGTRLTVV.

A note on this clone: A read error may produce the germline difference seen at one junction end. This rearrangement joins TRBV11-2 to TRBJ2-7; 8 bases fit TRBD1. Germline V gives CDR1 SGHAT, CDR2 FQNNGV. The CDR3 is made up of 11 amino acids. The chain's CDR3 is CASSHGQGAFF. The CDR3 bases are TGTGCCAGCAGCCATGGACAGGGCGCTTTCTTC.

The rearrangement joins TRBV5-6 to TRBJ2-7; maybe TRBD1 (6 bases). V lost 4 bases and J 4 bases, leaving 15 bases between the germline ends. Germline CDR1 and CDR2: SGHDT and YYEEEE. The CDR3 has 14 amino acids. For the CDR3, the DNA is TGTGCCAGCAGCCCCGGGACAACCCTATACGAGCAGTACTTC. It codes for CASSPGTTLYEQYF.

V usage is TRBV7-2 and J usage is TRBJ2-1, with D perhaps matching TRBD2 (6 bases). The CDR3 has 14 amino acids. Germline V gene sequence: CDR1 SGHTA, CDR2 FQGNSA. V was trimmed by 5 bases and J by 7 bases, leaving 15 bases between them. The CDR3 DNA reads as TGTGCCAGCAGCGCCCCTACGGGGGTGAATGAGCAGTTCTTC. Its protein product is CASSAPTGVNEQFF.

The rearrangement uses TRBV20-1 and TRBJ2-7; weak D call: TRBD1 (6 bases). Deletions cut 3 bases from V and 7 bases from J, with 7 bases between. Germline V gene sequence: CDR1 DFQATT, CDR2 SNEGSKA (reference sequence). CDR3 length equals 10 residues. CDR3 sequence reads: CSASRGEQYF. CDR3 coding DNA: TGCAGTGCTAGTAGGGGGGAGCAGTACTTC.

The chain joins TRBV12-5 to TRBJ1-1; D remains unclear. From germline, CDR1 is LGHNT and CDR2 FRNRAP. The CDR3 loop spans 13 amino acids. Trimming removed 5 bases at V and 1 base at J, with 8 bases between. The CDR3 sequence is CASGIAENTEAFF. The DNA of the CDR3 is TGTGCTAGTGGTATCGCCGAGAACACTGAAGCTTTCTTT.

The chain combines TRBV11-3 with TRBJ2-7; D is undetermined. Trimming pared 1 base from V and 7 bases from J, leaving 8 bases between. The CDR3 runs to 12 residues. The germline V gene encodes CDR1 SGHNT and CDR2 YENEEA. CDR3 loop: CASSLVRAEQYF. In nucleotides, the CDR3 is TGTGCCAGCAGCTTAGTAAGGGCAGAGCAGTACTTC. Full variable domain (rest looked up from reference TRBV11-3 and TRBJ2-7): EAGVVQSPRYKIIEKKQPVAFWCNPISGHNTLYWYLQNLGQGPELLIRYENEEAVDDSQLPKDRFSAERLKGVDSTLKIQPAELGDSAVYLCASSLVRAEQYFGPGTRLTVT.

The rearrangement uses TRBV3-1 (or the pseudogene TRBV3-2) and TRBJ1-1; the D is unclear. V lost 4 bases and J lost 1, with 10 bases in between. The CDR3 spans 14 residues. Germline loops: CDR1 LGHDT, CDR2 YNNKEL (reference sequence). The CDR3 sequence: CASSRYWGNTEAFF. CDR3 coding DNA: TGTGCCAGCAGCCGCTACTGGGGGAACACTGAAGCTTTCTTT.

The V and J genes are TRBV15 and TRBJ2-1, with TRBD1 as a possible D gene (6 bases). The CDR3 contains 12 residues. Trimming removed 5 bases from V and 10 bases from J, with 12 bases in between. CDR1 and CDR2 from the germline V gene are LNHNV and YYDKDF (reference sequence). The CDR3 loop reads CATSLEGTEQFF. The CDR3 region has the DNA TGTGCCACCAGCCTCGAAGGGACAGAGCAGTTCTTC.

The chain employs TRBV30 and TRBJ2-2; the D gene is possibly TRBD2 (7 bases). V dropped 4 bases and J dropped 7 bases, with 19 bases sitting between them. The CDR3 is 15 amino acids. Germline values: CDR1 GTSNPN, CDR2 SVGIG (reference sequence). The CDR3 here is CAWNPRGRGFGELFF. DNA for the CDR3: TGTGCCTGGAATCCTCGGGGGAGGGGGTTCGGGGAGCTGTTTTTT.